Listed below are T cell receptor beta chains from one sample, sequenced in a study of cytomegalovirus exposure and HLA in healthy donors. Sequencing was performed with immunoSEQ multiplex PCR; in TCRdb, only in-frame clones are kept and a portion is missing. In the table there are roughly 99,000 clones, roughly 70% of which are singletons. The sample taken for sequencing was PBMCs. Receptors originate from a male donor in good health and CMV-seronegative. Both conserved end residues are part of each CDR3. The order of the fields is J gene, V gene, D gene, clone size, CDR3 DNA, CDR3 protein. D genes are given only for firm matches. Size values are once, few and many counts, or a class for expanded clones, and some rows have none.

TRBJ1-3 | TRBV7-9 | NA | once | TGTGCCAGCAGCTCAGTAGGGGGCTCTGGAAACACCATATATTTT | CASSSVGGSGNTIYF
TRBJ2-3 | TRBV7-8 | TRBD2 | once | TGTGCCAGCAGCCTTCGACTAGCGGGAGAGTCAGATACGCAGTATTTT | CASSLRLAGESDTQYF
TRBJ2-5 | TRBV19 | TRBD1 | NA | TGTGCCAGCAGAGAACAGGGGGCGCGGGAGACCCAGTACTTC | CASREQGARETQYF
TRBJ2-1 | TRBV9 | NA | NA | TGTGCCAGCGGGACGGGCGGGACTCCCAATGAGCAGTTCTTC | CASGTGGTPNEQFF
TRBJ2-5 | TRBV5-6 | NA | once | TGTGCCAGCAGCGCGGCTACAGGACAAGAGACCCAGTACTTC | CASSAATGQETQYF
TRBJ2-7 | TRBV28 | TRBD2 | NA | TGTGCCAGCACCCCGACTAGCGGGTTCTCCTACGAGCAGTACTTC | CASTPTSGFSYEQYF
TRBJ2-2 | TRBV5-6 | NA | NA | TGTGCCAGCAGCTTGGGGCCAGTAAACACCGGGGAGCTGTTTTTT | CASSLGPVNTGELFF
TRBJ2-7 | TRBV18 | TRBD2 | NA | TGTGCCAGCTCACCACCTAGGCTAGCGGGACGCGAGCAGTACTTC | CASSPPRLAGREQYF
TRBJ1-2 | TRBV30 | TRBD1 | once | TGTGCCTGGAGGGGACAGGATAACTATGGCTACACCTTC | CAWRGQDNYGYTF
TRBJ1-1 | TRBV28 | TRBD1 | NA | TGTGCCAGCAGTTTATTTAAAGGGGCAGGGGGCCTCAGGACTGAAGCTTTCTTT | CASSLFKGAGGLRTEAFF
TRBJ1-5 | TRBV30 | NA | NA | TGTGCCTGGAGTGCAGGGGCCAATCAGCCCCAGCATTTT | CAWSAGANQPQHF
TRBJ1-1 | TRBV19 | NA | NA | TGTGCCAGTACCCCCGACAGAGATCTGTACACTGAAGCTTTCTTT | CASTPDRDLYTEAFF
TRBJ1-2 | TRBV9 | NA | NA | TGTGCCAGCAGCGTAGCTCTGGGGCAGCTTAACTATGGCTACACCTTC | CASSVALGQLNYGYTF
TRBJ1-1 | TRBV19 | NA | NA | TGTGCCAGTAGTAGCTTTACAGTGAACACTGAAGCTTTCTTT | CASSSFTVNTEAFF
TRBJ1-2 | TRBV7-9 | NA | NA | TGTGCCAGCAGCTTGCTGAGGGCTTTGATCGTCGATAACTATGGCTACACCTTC | CASSLLRALIVDNYGYTF
TRBJ2-5 | TRBV28 | TRBD2 | NA | TGTGCCAGCAGTTTCGAGACGGGACTAGCGGAGCAAGAGACCCAGTACTTC | CASSFETGLAEQETQYF
TRBJ2-7 | TRBV7-9 | TRBD1 | NA | TGTGCCAGCAGCGACAGGGGGCCCTACGAGCAGTACTTC | CASSDRGPYEQYF
TRBJ2-7 | TRBV19 | NA | NA | TGTGCCAGTAGTTTACAGAGGACAGTTTCCTCCTACGAGCAGTACTTC | CASSLQRTVSSYEQYF
TRBJ2-1 | TRBV7-3 | NA | NA | TGTGCCAGCAGCTTATCCGCCTACAATGAGCAGTTCTTC | CASSLSAYNEQFF
TRBJ2-7 | TRBV4-1 | NA | NA | TGCGCCAGCAGCCAAGATAGCCGGGGTCCGGGGTACGAGCAGTACTTC | CASSQDSRGPGYEQYF
TRBJ2-1 | TRBV5-3 | TRBD2 | NA | TGTGCCAGAAGCTTAAGACTAGCGGGAGGGTCCTACAATGAGCAGTTCTTC | CARSLRLAGGSYNEQFF
TRBJ2-3 | TRBV9 | TRBD2 | NA | TGTGCCAGCACCATGAATAGCGGGAGTCAGTACGATACGCAGTATTTT | CASTMNSGSQYDTQYF
TRBJ2-7 | TRBV6-5 | NA | NA | TGTGCCAGCACCCAGTCCGCTTACAGGTTCCACGAGCAGTACTTC | CASTQSAYRFHEQYF
TRBJ1-1 | TRBV12-5 | NA | NA | TGTGCTAGTGGCGCCGGGAACACTGAAGCTTTCTTT | CASGAGNTEAFF
TRBJ2-3 | TRBV7-9 | NA | NA | TGTGCCAGCACCAGGGAGGCTAGCGTGGCAGATACGCAGTATTTT | CASTREASVADTQYF
TRBJ1-5 | TRBV6-1 | NA | few | TGTGCCAGCAGTGAATTCGGGCAGCCCCAGCATTTT | CASSEFGQPQHF
TRBJ2-7 | TRBV2 | NA | NA | TGTGCCAGCAGTCTGGACAGCTACGAGCAGTACTTC | CASSLDSYEQYF
TRBJ2-1 | TRBV6-1 | TRBD1 | few | TGTGCCAGCAAGCGGACAGGGGGCGTCAATGAGCAGTTCTTC | CASKRTGGVNEQFF
TRBJ2-1 | TRBV5-6 | TRBD2 | few | TGTGCCAGCAGCTTGGACGGGACTAGCGGGAGATTTCTTCTCTTC | CASSLDGTSGRFLLF
TRBJ2-5 | TRBV5-4 | NA | NA | TGTGCCAGCAGCTTGGAGACTAGTAGGAAAGAGACCCAGTACTTC | CASSLETSRKETQYF
TRBJ2-5 | TRBV5-4 | NA | NA | TGTGCCAGCAGCTTGGGTCGTATTCAAGAGACCCAGTACTTC | CASSLGRIQETQYF
TRBJ1-1 | TRBV9 | NA | NA | TGTGCCAGCAGCGTAGGGGGAGGGACCACTGAAGCTTTCTTT | CASSVGGGTTEAFF
TRBJ2-7 | TRBV18 | NA | NA | TGTGCCAGCTCTGGTATGGCCTGGTACGAGCAGTACTTC | CASSGMAWYEQYF